A single sample gave rise to the 5 T cell receptor beta chains below, sequenced in a study of Ad26.COV2.S vaccination and SARS-CoV-2 variants. As to treatment: roughly 19 received Ad26.COV2.S at low or high dose, single or two shots; several received placebo; per-sample allocation not given. Day 63 following the first vaccine or placebo injection was when the samples were taken. Clones were read by immunoSEQ multiplex PCR, and TCRdb kept only the in-frame ones, dropping some. This table holds 330,000 or so clones, under 90% found once. The source material was peripheral blood, sampled in a trial of Ad26.COV2.S vaccine versus placebo. These receptors all come from a person between 18 and 60 years old who received the Ad26.COV2.S COVID-19 vaccine or a placebo.

V usage is TRBV27 and J usage is TRBJ1-1, with 7 bases that match TRBD1. CDR1 is MNHEY and CDR2 is SMNVEV in the germline V gene (reference sequence). CDR3 length: 14 residues. V was pared by 2 bases and J by 8 bases, with 8 bases of the junction left unmatched. CDR3 DNA: TGTGCCAGCAGTTTAGCGGGACAGCCAACAGAAGCTTTCTTT. Translated: CASSLAGQPTEAFF.

The V gene is TRBV29-1, the J gene TRBJ2-7; 9 bases agree with TRBD2. The ends lost 6 bases at V and 5 bases at J; junction bases unmatched: 8. The length of the CDR3 is 13 residues. Germline-derived CDR1 and CDR2 are SQVTM and ANQGSEA. The CDR3 coding sequence is TGCAGCGTAGGGGCGGGAGGGAGAAACGAGCAGTACGTC. This sequence encodes CSVGAGGRNEQYV.

Comment on this clone: Other DNA sequences in the sample encode the same CDR3. The gene calls are TRBV9 and TRBJ1-3; D is uncertain. Deletions cut 0 bases from V and 0 bases from J, with 4 bases between. The length of the CDR3 is 14 residues. CDR1 is SGDLS, CDR2 YYNGEE, per germline. The CDR3 loop is CASSVGSSGNTIYF. Written as DNA, the CDR3 is TGTGCCAGCAGCGTAGGCAGCTCTGGAAACACCATATATTTT.

This clone was picked up one time. The rearrangement links TRBV19 to TRBJ2-5; no definite D call. The CDR3 totals 14 residues. Germline loops: CDR1 LNHDA, CDR2 SQIVND (reference sequence). V lost 11 bases and J lost 5, with 21 bases in between. The CDR3 loop reads CASTPADSRETQYF. The CDR3 DNA is TGTGCCTCCACACCGGCAGATTCGAGGGAGACCCAGTACTTC.

This clone was found once. Other DNA sequences in this specimen translate into the identical CDR3. The V call is TRBV7-9, the J call TRBJ1-1; D gene uncertain. Trimming left V 5 bases short and J 0 bases short, with 10 bases between. Germline V gene data show CDR1 as SEHNR and CDR2 as FQNEAQ (reference sequence). The CDR3 loop spans 14 amino acids. The CDR3 is CASSLASMNTEAFF. CDR3 DNA: TGTGCCAGCAGCCTCGCAAGTATGAACACTGAAGCTTTCTTT.